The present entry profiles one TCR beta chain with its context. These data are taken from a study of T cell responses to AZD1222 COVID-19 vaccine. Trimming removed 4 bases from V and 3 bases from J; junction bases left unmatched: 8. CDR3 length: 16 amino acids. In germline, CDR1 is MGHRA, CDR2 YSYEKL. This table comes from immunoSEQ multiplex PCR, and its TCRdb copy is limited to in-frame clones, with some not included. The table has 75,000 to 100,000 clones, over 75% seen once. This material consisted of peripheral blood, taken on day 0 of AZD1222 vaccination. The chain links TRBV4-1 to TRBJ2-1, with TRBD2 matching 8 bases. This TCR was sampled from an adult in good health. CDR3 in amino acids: CASSRRVREGYNEQFF. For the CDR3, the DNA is TGCGCCAGCAGCCGTCGGGTCCGGGAGGGCTACAATGAGCAGTTCTTC.